This paragraph covers one TCR beta chain sequence. Its target is not known. The donors comprised healthy bone marrow donors. Donors likely had unrecorded immune exposures despite being nominally healthy when sampled. It was with 60 Vbeta and 13 Jbeta primers that the PCR ran. Here immunoSEQ multiplex PCR was the method, and the copy in TCRdb shows in-frame clones only, minus some. The sample yields more than 100,000 clones, about 82% seen once. This CDR3 spans 13 amino acids. Trimming removed 4 bases from V and 2 bases from J, with 8 bases in between. CDR1 MNHNY and CDR2 SVGAGI come from the germline V gene (reference sequence). This sample was included in a study of cytomegalovirus exposure and HLA in healthy donors. Points from the study as a whole: Judged likely to be a sequencing artifact was a cluster of highly shared sequence variants. An analysis that was carried out later associated 16,000 or so TCR beta sequences with HLA alleles at 0.05 false discovery rate.

Sequenced input: PBMCs. The chain has TRBV6-6 and TRBJ1-2; no definite D call. This TCR derives from a female donor in good health and CMV-seropositive. The CDR3 DNA reads TGTGCCAGCAGTTTATACATCAACTATGGCTACACCTTC. Translation gives CASSLYINYGYTF.